Listed here are 6 T cell receptor beta chains from one sample, sequenced in a study of blood T cells in healthy people across ages. Through a sample-barcoded 5' primer and a J-beta primer mix, a second PCR was run for roughly 6 to 11 cycles. MiXCR, run by TCRdb on the 5' RACE reads, gives a single entry per CDR3 protein. The sample holds roughly 1,500,000 distinct CDR3 sequences; 42% are singletons and the top ten take 7% to 9%. The specimen was blood. The receptors originated from a woman under 30 in good health.

The V call is TRBV5-1, the J call TRBJ2-2, with D perhaps TRBD2 (5 bases). The CDR3 spans 15 residues. Trimming left V 1 base short and J 2 bases short, with 9 bases between. The germline V gene encodes CDR1 SGHRS and CDR2 YFSETQ. The CDR3: CASSLNGDNTGELFF. The CDR3, as DNA: TGCGCCAGCAGCTTGAACGGGGATAACACCGGGGAGCTGTTTTTT.

The chain uses TRBV10-3 and TRBJ1-5; D may be TRBD1 (6 bases). V shed 4 bases and J shed 6 bases, with 7 bases lying between them. The germline CDR1 and CDR2 sequences are ENHRY and SYGVKD. The CDR3 is 12 residues long. The chain's CDR3 is CAISVQGQPQHF. The CDR3, as DNA: TGTGCCATCAGTGTACAGGGTCAGCCCCAGCATTTT.

The chain joins TRBV7-2 to TRBJ2-5, with a tentative D call TRBD2 (6 bases). Per the germline V gene, CDR1 is SGHTA and CDR2 is FQGNSA. The CDR3 extends over 16 amino acids. Between the trimmed V and J ends, which lost 2 bases and 1 base, there was a span of 14 bases. The CDR3 nucleotides are TGTGCCAGCAGCTTATCCCTTAGCGGAGTCCAAGAGACCCAGTACTTC. It encodes CASSLSLSGVQETQYF.

The chain joins TRBV6-5 to TRBJ2-7; 7 nucleotides agree with TRBD2. V shed 3 bases, J shed 7 bases, and the junction held 12 bases outside the gene matches. Per the germline V gene, CDR1 is MNHEY and CDR2 is SVGAGI. The CDR3 has 15 amino acids. The CDR3 protein is CASSYSASGNNEQYF. The CDR3 nucleotides are TGTGCCAGCAGTTATTCTGCTAGCGGAAACAATGAGCAGTACTTC.

This sequence joins TRBV4-1 and TRBJ1-5; unclear D gene. Trimming stripped 1 base from V and 0 bases from J, with 13 bases between. CDR1 is MGHRA, CDR2 YSYEKL, per germline. The length of the CDR3 is 17 residues. As DNA, the CDR3 is TGCGCCAGCAGCCAAGTTTTCGGCCAGGATAGCAATCAGCCCCAGCATTTT. Residues: CASSQVFGQDSNQPQHF.

This rearrangement joins TRBV7-3 to TRBJ2-3; possible D gene TRBD1, 6 bases. The germline V and J ends were trimmed by 4 bases and 2 bases, with 10 bases remaining between them. Germline CDR1 is SGHTA and CDR2 is FQGTGA. This CDR3 region has 14 residues. CDR3 sequence: CASSSGQDTDTQYF. CDR3 coding DNA: TGTGCCAGCAGCTCGGGACAAGACACAGATACGCAGTATTTT.